The rows below give T cell receptor beta chains drawn from one sample of a study of T cells in Graves' hyperthyroidism and ophthalmopathy. TCRdb ran MiXCR on the multiplex PCR reads and lists one entry per CDR3 protein. The sample shows about 710,000 distinct CDR3 sequences, around 15% of them seen only once. Input material: blood. Receptor source: a man between 18 and 35 years old with Graves' hyperthyroidism. CDR3s include the opening cysteine and the closing phenylalanine or tryptophan.

J gene	V gene	CDR3 protein
TRBJ2-1	TRBV28	CASRTSGNNEQFF
TRBJ2-1	TRBV19	CASTPSGRNEQFF
TRBJ2-1	TRBV25-1	CASSEEVLVHEQFF
TRBJ2-7	TRBV6-2/TRBV6-3	CASSYYGRAHEQYF
TRBJ2-7	TRBV6-1	CASSKTTSYEQYF
TRBJ1-2	TRBV6-1	CASSYDGNNYGYTF
TRBJ1-2	TRBV12-3/TRBV12-4	CASTLPSPSGGYTF
TRBJ2-3	TRBV9	CASSVEDREDTQYF
TRBJ1-1	TRBV6-1	CASSEVRNTEAFF
TRBJ2-7	TRBV4-1	CASSQRAGGRYEQYF
TRBJ2-5	TRBV19	CASSDRGQRQETQYF
TRBJ2-7	TRBV11-3	CASSRGLAGAEQYF
TRBJ2-5	TRBV2	CASSVHRDQETQYF
TRBJ2-2	TRBV6-5	CASSYLVDTGELFF
TRBJ2-7	TRBV28	CASRGPVSGRTYEQYF
TRBJ2-6	TRBV2	CATSDRRRQQGGVGGANVLTF
TRBJ2-3	TRBV29-1	CSVWDGSTDTQYF
TRBJ2-2	TRBV11-1	CASSPNVGTGELFF
TRBJ2-3	TRBV2	CASSQGGGADTQYF
TRBJ2-7	TRBV18	CASSPGQGPSYEQYF
TRBJ2-7	TRBV12-3/TRBV12-4	CASSARGAGEPYEQYF
TRBJ1-2	TRBV20-1	CSARGMLGSFGYTF
TRBJ2-7	TRBV7-6	CASSDMGLAPEQYF
TRBJ2-7	TRBV28	CASYRDRGRLSSYEQYF
TRBJ2-3	TRBV20-1	CSAPASGRAGGTDTQYF
TRBJ2-6	TRBV20-1	CAIRAEANVLTF
TRBJ1-1	TRBV20-1	CSAGEVVAEAFF
TRBJ1-1	TRBV27	CATGTYTEAFF
TRBJ1-5	TRBV6-1	CASRAAGYSNQPQHF
TRBJ2-5	TRBV12-3/TRBV12-4	CASSTDREETQYF
TRBJ1-2	TRBV28	CASSPWTGSYGYTF
TRBJ2-1	TRBV6-1	CASLSGQFSYNEQFF
TRBJ2-5	TRBV27	CASSLSPRTSGKETQYF
TRBJ2-1	TRBV5-4	CASTDGSDEQFF
TRBJ2-1	TRBV19	CASSIETGAYNEQFF
TRBJ2-1	TRBV7-6	CASSRQTSGSFHEQFF
TRBJ2-5	TRBV20-1	CSANGAGEGLVETQYF
TRBJ1-1	TRBV7-2	CASSTGIANTEAFF
TRBJ1-1	TRBV25-1	CASSKIQGARTEAFF
TRBJ1-1	TRBV12-3/TRBV12-4	CASSPDGQRGTEAFF
TRBJ2-7	TRBV2	CASSPVRDNTYEQYF
TRBJ2-3	TRBV12-3/TRBV12-4	CASNQQGRGTDTQYF
TRBJ2-2	TRBV29-1	CSVVLNANTGELFF
TRBJ1-5	TRBV15	CATSRDIGDRNQPQHF
.	TRBV28	CASSSSGTNYEQFF
TRBJ1-1	TRBV12-5	CASGLTPGNTEAFF
TRBJ2-1	TRBV7-9	CASSLAPSEQFF
TRBJ1-1	TRBV28	CASSSPVRGAEAFF
TRBJ2-1	TRBV19	CASSIFGAGPYNEQFF
TRBJ1-5	TRBV20-1	CRRGQGNQPQHF
TRBJ2-1	TRBV29-1	CSVERGYNEQFF
TRBJ1-1	TRBV20-1	CSARSGGWNTEAFF
TRBJ2-2	TRBV6-2/TRBV6-3	CASKTAGELFF
TRBJ2-1	TRBV6-2/TRBV6-3	CASSYIDRSRFF
TRBJ2-1	TRBV6-4	CASPNRGGSPSNNEQFF
TRBJ2-7	TRBV5-8	CASSFDSELAYEQYF
TRBJ2-4	TRBV28	CASSTAVGYYKNIQYF
TRBJ2-4	TRBV6-1	CASRTTGTGGGLAKNIQYF